These 30 T cell receptor beta chains originate from one sample sequenced in a study of cytomegalovirus exposure and HLA in healthy donors. The PCR was carried out with 60 Vbeta primers and 13 Jbeta primers. The table came from immunoSEQ multiplex PCR; TCRdb's copy has only in-frame clones and leaves some out. The repertoire holds approximately 100,000 clones, 75% seen once, with more than 4.5% in the top ten. The sequencing sample was made of PBMCs. All receptors come from a woman in her late teens or twenties in good health and CMV-seropositive.

The chain is built from TRBV15 and TRBJ2-3; possible D gene TRBD2, 6 bases. The CDR3 is 16 amino acids. Trimming stripped 0 bases from V and 5 bases from J, with 15 bases between. From germline, CDR1 is LNHNV and CDR2 YYDKDF (reference sequence). CDR3 loop: CATSRDDRQGGDTQYF. Written as DNA, the CDR3 is TGTGCCACCAGCAGAGATGATCGCCAGGGAGGAGATACGCAGTATTTT.

The rearrangement joins TRBV28 to TRBJ2-3; 7 bases are shared with TRBD2. The CDR3 sequence is 18 residues long. Looked up from germline, CDR1 is MDHEN and CDR2 is SYDVKM. The V and J ends lost 3 bases and 1 base, in that order; junction bases with no gene match: 13. CDR3 protein: CASSLSFGVAGGTDTQYF. The CDR3 nucleotides are TGTGCCAGCAGTTTGTCTTTTGGGGTAGCGGGCGGCACAGATACGCAGTATTTT.

This chain uses TRBV4-3 with TRBJ2-2; a possible D gene is TRBD1 (5 bases). Germline V gene lookup returns CDR1 LGHNA and CDR2 YSLEER. Trimming removed 0 bases at V and 7 bases at J, with 12 bases between. The CDR3 covers 15 residues. The CDR3 region has the DNA TGCGCCAGCAGCCAAGATCTGGGGCTGGGCGGGGAGCTGTTTTTT. This encodes CASSQDLGLGGELFF.

This clone was detected once. Mismatch with germline at one junction end may stem from a read error. V gene TRBV28 combines with J gene TRBJ2-3; a weak D match, TRBD2 (5 bases). The CDR3 consists of 14 residues. Germline assignment: CDR1 MDHEN and CDR2 SYDVKM. In nucleotides, the CDR3 is TGTGCCAGCACCAAGAGGGCTTTCACAGATACGCAATATTTT. Residues: CASTKRAFTDTQYF.

The chain combines TRBV6-6 with TRBJ2-7; 9 positions agree with TRBD1. The CDR3 consists of 15 residues. The germline CDR1 and CDR2 sequences are MNHNY and SVGAGI (reference sequence). The V and J ends lost 4 bases and 6 bases, in that order; junction bases with no gene match: 10. CDR3 residues: CASSFTGGALSEQYF. The DNA of the CDR3 is TGTGCCAGCAGTTTTACAGGGGGCGCTCTGTCCGAGCAGTACTTC.

This clone has only one observation. The rearrangement links TRBV28 to TRBJ1-4, with D perhaps TRBD1 (6 bases). In germline, CDR1 is MDHEN, CDR2 SYDVKM. Trimming removed 4 bases at V and 0 bases at J, with 21 bases between. The CDR3 runs 19 residues. In nucleotides, the CDR3 is TGTGCCAGCAGTTCTTTACAGGGCTTATCCTTTGCAACTAATGAAAAACTGTTTTTT. Translated, it gives CASSSLQGLSFATNEKLFF. The full variable domain, its missing parts supplied by reference TRBV28 and TRBJ1-4, is DVKVTQSSRYLVKRTGEKVFLECVQDMDHENMFWYRQDPGLGLRLIYFSYDVKMKEKGDIPEGYSVSREKKERFSLILESASTNQTSMYLCASSSLQGLSFATNEKLFFGSGTQLSVL.

The chain links TRBV4-2 to TRBJ2-1, with TRBD2 identical over 7 bases. This CDR3 has 15 residues. V dropped 0 bases and J dropped 9; count of bases not matched to a gene: 8. Per the germline V gene, CDR1 is LGHNA and CDR2 is YNFKEQ. CDR3 bases: TGTGCCAGCAGCCAAGACTGGGGCGGGAGAGGTGAGCAGTTCTTC. Translated: CASSQDWGGRGEQFF.

This rearrangement joins TRBV18 to TRBJ1-2; 10 bases match TRBD1. The CDR3 has 14 amino acids. Germline CDR1 is KGHSH and CDR2 is LQKENI. Germline trimming cut 2 bases from V and 7 bases from J; bases unmatched to any gene: 4. CDR3 bases: TGTGCCAGCTCACCAGCGACAGGGGGCGGTGGCTACACCTTC. Translated: CASSPATGGGGYTF.

This clone was recorded once. The rearrangement links TRBV7-2 to TRBJ2-5; D uncertain. Per the germline V gene, CDR1 is SGHTA and CDR2 is FQGNSA. The V gene lost 5 bases and the J gene lost 0 bases, with 10 bases spanning the gap. The CDR3 runs 14 residues. The CDR3, as DNA: TGTGCCAGCAGCCATCAGTCTTACCAAGAGACCCAGTACTTC. Translation gives CASSHQSYQETQYF.

The rearrangement uses TRBV5-1 and TRBJ2-5, with D possibly TRBD1 on 5 matching bases. CDR3 size: 13 residues. Germline assignment: CDR1 SGHRS and CDR2 YFSETQ. Trimming shortened V by 4 bases and J by 5 bases, and 12 bases separated the two germline ends. The CDR3 sequence: CASSGQGRETQYF. The CDR3 bases are TGCGCCAGCAGCGGGCAGGGAAGGGAGACCCAGTACTTC.

The chain carries TRBV9 and TRBJ2-2, with TRBD1 identical over 9 bases. Germline CDR1 reads SGDLS; CDR2 reads YYNGEE. The J segment lost 1 base and the V segment lost 0 bases, leaving 1 base of the junction unmatched. This CDR3 contains 16 residues. The CDR3 DNA reads TGTGCCAGCAGCGTAGGACAGGGGGGGAACACCGGGGAGCTGTTTTTT. Protein sequence: CASSVGQGGNTGELFF.

In this sample, this clone turned up a few times. The genes are TRBV28 and TRBJ1-2, with no clear D. This CDR3 is built from 13 residues. The V and J ends lost 3 bases and 7 bases respectively, with 12 bases between them. Germline CDR1 is MDHEN and CDR2 is SYDVKM. The CDR3 here is CASSFGRSGGYTF. CDR3 coding DNA: TGTGCCAGCAGTTTCGGGAGGTCCGGTGGCTACACCTTC.

The chain has TRBV27 and TRBJ1-1; D ambiguous. This CDR3 has 14 residues. V lost 6 bases, J lost 0 bases, and 11 bases lay in between. CDR1 and CDR2 from the germline V gene are MNHEY and SMNVEV (reference sequence). In DNA form, the CDR3 reads TGTGCCAGCAGCTCTATAGCTATGAACACTGAAGCTTTCTTT. Its protein product is CASSSIAMNTEAFF.

The rearrangement joins TRBV4-1 to TRBJ2-1; TRBD2 matches 8 bases. The CDR3 spans 17 residues. CDR1 is MGHRA, CDR2 YSYEKL, per germline. Trimming cost V 1 base and J 4 bases; bases outside gene matches: 9. The CDR3 reads CASSQAASGSVYNEQFF. DNA for the CDR3: TGCGCCAGCAGCCAAGCAGCTAGCGGGTCGGTTTACAATGAGCAGTTCTTC.

This chain connects TRBV15 to TRBJ1-2; TRBD1 matches 8 bases. The CDR3 has 15 amino acids. Germline CDR1 is LNHNV and CDR2 is YYDKDF (reference sequence). V shed 4 bases and J 0 bases; nucleotides not matched to a gene: 4. CDR3 DNA: TGTGCCACCAGCAACCCGACAGGGGCTAACTATGGCTACACCTTC. Its translation is CATSNPTGANYGYTF.

The chain carries TRBV18 and TRBJ2-3; 8 nucleotides line up with TRBD2. The ends lost 4 bases at V and 3 bases at J; junction bases unmatched: 6. Germline values: CDR1 KGHSH, CDR2 LQKENI. The CDR3 loop spans 15 amino acids. The CDR3: CASSLQRGSTDTQYF. The CDR3, as DNA: TGTGCCAGCTCACTTCAGCGGGGGAGTACAGATACGCAGTATTTT.

The chain carries TRBV6-1 and TRBJ1-1; perhaps TRBD1 as D (6 bases). The CDR3 spans 15 residues. V lost 6 bases, J lost 1 base, and 15 bases lay in between. Germline assignment: CDR1 MNHNS and CDR2 SASEGT. CDR3 sequence: CASSPVQGTNTEAFF. CDR3 DNA sequence: TGTGCCAGCAGCCCGGTCCAGGGGACGAACACTGAAGCTTTCTTT.

The genes are TRBV4-1 and TRBJ2-5; 10 nucleotides line up with TRBD2. Germline CDR1 reads MGHRA; CDR2 reads YSYEKL. J was trimmed by 2 bases and V by 1 base; bases with no gene match: 4. The CDR3 spans 16 residues. CDR3 sequence: CASSQGTSGLQETQYF. DNA for the CDR3: TGCGCCAGCAGCCAAGGGACTAGCGGCTTACAAGAGACCCAGTACTTC.

The chain recombines TRBV28 with TRBJ2-7, with TRBD2 matching over 15 bases. The CDR3 is 18 residues long. Germline assignment: CDR1 MDHEN and CDR2 SYDVKM. J gave up 5 bases and V 3 bases, and 11 bases lay outside the gene matches. The CDR3 nucleotides read TGTGCCAGCAGTTTGCTGGGACTAGCGGGAGGTGGGGGTGACGAGCAGTACTTC. Translating it yields CASSLLGLAGGGGDEQYF.

The rearrangement joins TRBV30 to TRBJ2-7, with 9 nucleotides matching TRBD2. V shed 4 bases, J shed 3 bases, and the junction held 1 base outside the gene matches. CDR1 and CDR2 (germline): GTSNPN, SVGIG (reference sequence). This CDR3 has 12 amino acids. Here the CDR3 DNA reads TGTGCCTGGACTAGCGGGAACTACGAGCAGTACTTC. The encoded protein is CAWTSGNYEQYF.

This clone was counted only a few times. The chain combines TRBV5-1 with TRBJ2-1; 8 bases line up with TRBD1. The CDR3 is made up of 14 amino acids. CDR1 is SGHRS, CDR2 YFSETQ, per germline. The V gene end was trimmed by 3 bases and the J gene end by 4 bases; junction bases not matched to a gene: 3. Here the CDR3 DNA reads TGCGCCAGCAGCTCGGGACAGGAGTACAATGAGCAGTTCTTC. Encoded protein: CASSSGQEYNEQFF.

The chain couples TRBV29-1 to TRBJ2-7; D remains unclear. CDR1 SQVTM and CDR2 ANQGSEA come from the germline V gene. This CDR3 is 12 amino acids long. With 4 bases removed from V and 3 bases from J, the gap between germline ends came to 10 bases. In nucleotides, the CDR3 is TGCAGCGTTGTGTCCTCGGGCTACGAGCAGTACTTC. Protein: CSVVSSGYEQYF.

Here the CDR3 reads CASSKDTYEQYF. For the CDR3, the DNA is TGTGCCAGCAGCAAGGACACATACGAGCAGTACTTC. J is TRBJ2-7 and V is TRBV9; maybe TRBD1 (5 bases). Trimming stripped 4 bases from V and 4 bases from J, with 9 bases between. There are 12 residues in the CDR3. Germline V lookup: CDR1 SGDLS, CDR2 YYNGEE.

The gene calls are TRBV9 and TRBJ2-1, with 11 bases identical to TRBD1. Germline values: CDR1 SGDLS, CDR2 YYNGEE. J was trimmed by 0 bases and V by 3 bases; bases with no gene match: 5. CDR3 length equals 17 residues. The CDR3 reads CASSAAGQGASYNEQFF. CDR3 nucleotides: TGTGCCAGCAGCGCTGCCGGACAGGGGGCCTCCTACAATGAGCAGTTCTTC.

This clone was found once. The chain combines TRBV9 with TRBJ1-1, with a possible D match to TRBD1 (6 bases). The V end was cut by 3 bases, the J end by 1 base, with 10 bases between. This CDR3 spans 14 amino acids. CDR1 is SGDLS, CDR2 YYNGEE, per germline. The CDR3 reads CASSADSTNTEAFF. CDR3 nucleotides: TGTGCCAGCAGCGCGGACAGTACGAACACTGAAGCTTTCTTT.

The rearrangement links TRBV28 to TRBJ2-7; the match to TRBD2 covers 13 bases. The CDR3 runs 16 residues. V lost 9 bases and J lost 0; bases outside the gene matches: 8. CDR1 and CDR2 from the germline V gene are MDHEN and SYDVKM. This chain's CDR3 is CASIGGLAGVSYEQYF. In DNA, the CDR3 is TGTGCCAGTATAGGAGGACTAGCGGGAGTCTCCTACGAGCAGTACTTC.

The chain combines TRBV5-1 with TRBJ1-6; perhaps TRBD1 as D (5 bases). Germline assignment: CDR1 SGHRS and CDR2 YFSETQ. With 4 bases removed from V and 0 bases from J, the gap between germline ends came to 5 bases. This CDR3 has 14 residues. For the CDR3, the DNA is TGCGCCAGCAGCGACAGCTCCTATAATTCACCCCTCCACTTT. Encoded protein: CASSDSSYNSPLHF. The whole variable domain, remainder taken from reference TRBV5-1 and TRBJ1-6, is KAGVTQTPRYLIKTRGQQVTLSCSPISGHRSVSWYQQTPGQGLQFLFEYFSETQRNKGNFPGRFSGRQFSNSRSEMNVSTLELGDSALYLCASSDSSYNSPLHFGNGTRLTVT.

In this sample, this clone turned up a few times. The chain recombines TRBV18 with TRBJ2-5, with a possible D match to TRBD2 (6 bases). This CDR3 has 14 residues. The germline V gene has CDR1 KGHSH and CDR2 LQKENI. V was clipped by 3 bases and J by 5 bases, with 13 bases between them. The CDR3 sequence is CASSPGGRGETQYF. The CDR3 DNA sequence: TGTGCCAGCTCACCGGGAGGACGGGGGGAGACCCAGTACTTC.

The chain uses TRBV20-1 and TRBJ1-5; D perhaps matches TRBD1 (5 bases). V dropped 3 bases and J dropped 6 bases, with 6 bases sitting between them. CDR1 and CDR2 from the germline V gene are DFQATT and SNEGSKA (reference sequence). This CDR3 region has 11 residues. The CDR3 DNA is TGCAGTGCTAGTCAGGGTCAGCCCCAGCATTTT. Protein sequence: CSASQGQPQHF.

The genes are TRBV19 and TRBJ1-1; 9 bases are shared with TRBD1. Per germline, CDR1 LNHDA and CDR2 SQIVND (reference sequence). CDR3 length: 14 residues. The J segment lost 0 bases and the V segment lost 5 bases, leaving 1 base of the junction unmatched. Written as DNA, the CDR3 is TGTGCCAGTAGTGGACAGGGGATGAACACTGAAGCTTTCTTT. This translates into CASSGQGMNTEAFF.